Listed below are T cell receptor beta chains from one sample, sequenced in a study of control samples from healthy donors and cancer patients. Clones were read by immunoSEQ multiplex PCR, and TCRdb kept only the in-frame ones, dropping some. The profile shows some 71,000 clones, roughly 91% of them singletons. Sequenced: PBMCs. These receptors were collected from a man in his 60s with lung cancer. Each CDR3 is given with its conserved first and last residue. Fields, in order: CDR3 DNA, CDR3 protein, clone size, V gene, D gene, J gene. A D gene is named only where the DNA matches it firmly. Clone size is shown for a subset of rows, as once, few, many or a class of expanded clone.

TGTGCCACCAGTGATCGTGGACAGGGGAGTAACAATGAGCAGTTCTTC CATSDRGQGSNNEQFF - TRBV24-1 TRBD1 TRBJ2-1
TGTGCCAGCAGCTTAAACAGCCTAGATTATGGCTACACCTTC CASSLNSLDYGYTF - TRBV7-3 - TRBJ1-2
TGTGCCAGCAGTGAAGGGGTTGACTATGGCTACACCTTC CASSEGVDYGYTF - TRBV6-1 - TRBJ1-2
TGTGCCAGCAGCTTATCGCCACCCTTAAGCTCTGGAAACACCATATATTTT CASSLSPPLSSGNTIYF - TRBV11-3 - TRBJ1-3
TGTGCCAGCAGTTACTCGGGGGGGGGCCAAGAGACCCAGTACTTC CASSYSGGGQETQYF - TRBV6-5 TRBD2 TRBJ2-5
TGCGCCAGCAGCCCCAGGGACAATTCACCCCTCCACTTT CASSPRDNSPLHF once TRBV5-1 - TRBJ1-6
TGTGCCAGCAGCTTAGTTCCAGGGGACACTGAAGCTTTCTTT CASSLVPGDTEAFF - TRBV7-9 - TRBJ1-1
TGTGCCAGCAGCTCCCCTGAGGCCAGGAAAGCTTTCTTT CASSSPEARKAFF - TRBV7-9 - TRBJ1-1
TGTGCCTGGGGTGACCGTCACGGCGAGCAGTACTTC CAWGDRHGEQYF - TRBV30 - TRBJ2-7
TGTGCCACCAGTGATCCCGCCATGGCGGGGGGCGAAAACCAAGAGACCCAGTACTTC CATSDPAMAGGENQETQYF - TRBV24-1 TRBD2 TRBJ2-5
TGTGCCGGACACCCGGGACAGAACTATGGCTACACCTTC CAGHPGQNYGYTF - TRBV5-4 TRBD1 TRBJ1-2
TGTGCCAGCAGCCCCGCGGACAGCTCTGGAAACACCATATATTTT CASSPADSSGNTIYF - TRBV6-5 - TRBJ1-3
TGCGCCAGCAGCACGGGACTAGCGGGGTACAATGAGCAGTTCTTC CASSTGLAGYNEQFF - TRBV5-1 TRBD2 TRBJ2-1
TGTGCCAGCAGCTTAGAGCCCCTGATGGGTGGCTACACCTTC CASSLEPLMGGYTF - TRBV7-3 - TRBJ1-2
TGTGCCAGCGCCCGGGGACTGACCCAGCCCCAGCATTTT CASARGLTQPQHF once TRBV3-1/TRBV3-2 - TRBJ1-5
TGTGCCAGCAGTGACGGCGACACCGGGGAGCTGTTTTTT CASSDGDTGELFF - TRBV6-4 - TRBJ2-2
TGTGCCAGCAGCGTAGCGACTAGTAGCTCCTACAATGAGCAGTTCTTC CASSVATSSSYNEQFF - TRBV9 - TRBJ2-1
TGTGCCAGCAGTTACCTAAATTCACCCCTCCACTTT CASSYLNSPLHF - TRBV6-5 - TRBJ1-6
TGTGCCAGCAGCTTAGGATCCCACGAGCAGTACTTC CASSLGSHEQYF - TRBV11-2 - TRBJ2-7
TGTGCCAGCAGCTTAGGAGGGACAGGTCGGAAAGCTTTCTTT CASSLGGTGRKAFF - TRBV7-9 TRBD1 TRBJ1-1
TGCGCCAGCAGCACTCCCGGGACAGGCTATGGCTACACCTTC CASSTPGTGYGYTF - TRBV5-1 TRBD1 TRBJ1-2
TGTGCCAGCAGCTCTGCGGAGATGGGAAGGACAGATACGCAGTATTTT CASSSAEMGRTDTQYF - TRBV5-4 - TRBJ2-3
TGTGCCACCACGGGGGGGTTAGGGATGAACACCGGGGAGCTGTTTTTT CATTGGLGMNTGELFF - TRBV24-1 TRBD2 TRBJ2-2